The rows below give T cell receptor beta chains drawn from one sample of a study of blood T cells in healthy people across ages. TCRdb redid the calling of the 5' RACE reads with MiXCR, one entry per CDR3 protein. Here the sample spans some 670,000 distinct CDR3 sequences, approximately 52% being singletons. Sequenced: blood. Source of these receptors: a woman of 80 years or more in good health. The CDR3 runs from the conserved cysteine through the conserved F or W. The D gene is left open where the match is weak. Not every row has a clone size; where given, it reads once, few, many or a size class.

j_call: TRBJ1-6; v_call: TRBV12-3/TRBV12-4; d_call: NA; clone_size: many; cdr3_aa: CASSRSGTYNSPLHF; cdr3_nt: TGTGCCAGCAGTCGCTCCGGGACCTATAATTCACCCCTCCACTTT
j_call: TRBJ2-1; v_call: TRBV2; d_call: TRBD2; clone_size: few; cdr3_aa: CASSPRLAGGRTLSSYNEQFF; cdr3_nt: TGTGCCAGCAGTCCCCGACTAGCGGGAGGGAGGACCCTCAGCTCCTACAATGAGCAGTTCTTC
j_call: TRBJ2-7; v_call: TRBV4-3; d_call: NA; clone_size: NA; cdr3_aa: CASSQDWPSRTYEQYF; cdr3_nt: TGCGCCAGCAGCCAAGATTGGCCCTCGAGGACCTACGAGCAGTACTTC
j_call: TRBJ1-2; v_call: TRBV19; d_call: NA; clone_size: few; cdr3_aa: CASSHSTARDHGYTF; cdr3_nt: TGTGCCAGTAGCCACTCCACCGCCAGGGACCATGGCTACACCTTC
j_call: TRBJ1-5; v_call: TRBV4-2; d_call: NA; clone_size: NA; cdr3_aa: CASSLDSGGYSNQPQHF; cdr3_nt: TGTGCCAGCAGCCTGGACAGCGGAGGATATAGCAATCAGCCCCAGCATTTT
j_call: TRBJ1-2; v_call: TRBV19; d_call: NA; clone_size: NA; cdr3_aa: CASSPGFDYGYTF; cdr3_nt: TGTGCCAGTAGCCCCGGGTTCGACTATGGCTACACCTTC
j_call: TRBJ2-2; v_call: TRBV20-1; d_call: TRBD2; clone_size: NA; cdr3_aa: CSARDPSGRSPNTGELFF; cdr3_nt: TGCAGTGCTAGAGACCCTAGCGGGAGGTCCCCGAACACCGGGGAGCTGTTTTTT
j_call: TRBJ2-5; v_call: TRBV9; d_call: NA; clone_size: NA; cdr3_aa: CASSVGGVGVQETQYF; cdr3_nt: TGTGCCAGCAGCGTAGGCGGGGTGGGGGTACAAGAGACCCAGTACTTC
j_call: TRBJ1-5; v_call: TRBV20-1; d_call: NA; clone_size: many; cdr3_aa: CSARAKGSTSGLPPQHF; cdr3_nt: TGCAGTGCTAGAGCGAAGGGGTCCACCTCAGGGTTGCCGCCCCAGCATTTT
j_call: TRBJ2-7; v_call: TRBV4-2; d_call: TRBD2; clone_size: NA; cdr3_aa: CASSHDTGLDLYEQYF; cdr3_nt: TGTGCCAGCAGCCACGATACCGGACTAGACCTCTACGAGCAGTACTTC
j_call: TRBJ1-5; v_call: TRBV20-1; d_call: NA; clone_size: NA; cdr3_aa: CSASGSQANQPQHF; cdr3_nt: TGCAGTGCTAGTGGTTCACAGGCAAATCAGCCCCAGCATTTT
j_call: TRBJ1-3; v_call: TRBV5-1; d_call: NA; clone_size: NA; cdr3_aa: CASSPSGPSSGNTIYF; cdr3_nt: TGCGCCAGCAGCCCCTCAGGACCAAGCTCTGGAAACACCATATATTTT
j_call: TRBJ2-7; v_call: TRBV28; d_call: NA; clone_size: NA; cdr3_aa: CASSSPIRASSYEQYF; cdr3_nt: TGTGCCAGCAGTTCCCCCATAAGGGCAAGCTCCTACGAGCAGTACTTC
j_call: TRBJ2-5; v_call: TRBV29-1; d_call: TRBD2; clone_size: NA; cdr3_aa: CSVDASGGVRETQYF; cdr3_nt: TGCAGCGTTGACGCTAGCGGGGGTGTAAGAGAGACCCAGTACTTC
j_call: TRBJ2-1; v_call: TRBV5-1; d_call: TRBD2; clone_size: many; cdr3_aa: CASSLGSSGLDEQFF; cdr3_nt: TGCGCCAGCAGCTTGGGGTCTAGCGGCCTCGATGAGCAGTTCTTC
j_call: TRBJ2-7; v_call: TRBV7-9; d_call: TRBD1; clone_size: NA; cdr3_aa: CASSPLGQGVKNEQYF; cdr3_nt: TGTGCCAGCAGCCCTCTGGGGCAGGGGGTAAAGAACGAGCAGTACTTC